This entry is about one T cell receptor beta chain. Its antigen remains unidentified. This CDR3 comprises 15 residues. Germline V gives CDR1 MDHEN, CDR2 SYDVKM. The V end was cut by 4 bases, the J end by 3 bases, with 15 bases between. TCRdb's table, derived via immunoSEQ multiplex PCR, lists solely in-frame clones and lacks some. The data contain about 35,000 clones, 91% of them singletons. The data stem from a study of T cells in localized non-small cell lung cancer. Notes on the study in general: Adjacent lung had a median around 50 of the 100 largest tumor clones. Uninvolved adjacent lung had higher T cell clonality than tumor and all other tissues.

The chain links TRBV28 to TRBJ1-1; the D gene is possibly TRBD1 (6 bases). The sequence was collected from a female donor older than 55 with stage II lung adenocarcinoma. Sequenced here: peripheral blood mononuclear cells, sampled before any cancer treatment. The CDR3 protein is CASSSLRTDYTEAFF. CDR3 bases: TGTGCCAGCAGTTCCCTTCGGACAGACTACACTGAAGCTTTCTTT. Together with reference TRBV28 and TRBJ1-1, the CDR3 gives the full variable domain: DVKVTQSSRYLVKRTGEKVFLECVQDMDHENMFWYRQDPGLGLRLIYFSYDVKMKEKGDIPEGYSVSREKKERFSLILESASTNQTSMYLCASSSLRTDYTEAFFGQGTRLTVV.